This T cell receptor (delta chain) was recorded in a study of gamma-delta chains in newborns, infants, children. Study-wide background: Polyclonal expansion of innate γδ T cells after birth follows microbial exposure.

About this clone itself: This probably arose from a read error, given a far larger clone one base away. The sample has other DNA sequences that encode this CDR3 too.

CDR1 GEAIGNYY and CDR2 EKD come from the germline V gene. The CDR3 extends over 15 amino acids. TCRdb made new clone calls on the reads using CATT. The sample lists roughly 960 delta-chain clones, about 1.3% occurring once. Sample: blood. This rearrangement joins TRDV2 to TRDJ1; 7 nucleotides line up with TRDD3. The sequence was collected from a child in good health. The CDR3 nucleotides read TGCGCCTGTGACACCCTGGGGGGGTACACCGATAAACTCATCTTT. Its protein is CACDTLGGYTDKLIF.